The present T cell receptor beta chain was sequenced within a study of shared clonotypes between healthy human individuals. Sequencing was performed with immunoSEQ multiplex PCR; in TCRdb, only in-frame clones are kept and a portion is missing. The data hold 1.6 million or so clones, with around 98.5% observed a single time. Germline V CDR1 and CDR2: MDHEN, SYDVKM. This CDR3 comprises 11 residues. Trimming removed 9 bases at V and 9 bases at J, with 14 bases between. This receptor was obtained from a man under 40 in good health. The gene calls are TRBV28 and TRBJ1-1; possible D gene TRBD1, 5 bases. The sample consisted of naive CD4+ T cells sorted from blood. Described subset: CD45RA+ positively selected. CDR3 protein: CARSWDDKAFF. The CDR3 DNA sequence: TGTGCCAGGTCTTGGGACGATAAAGCTTTCTTT.